This entry features one T cell receptor (beta chain) sequence. Its antigen is unidentified. Its ends do not fully match the called genes, so a read error is possible. Other DNA sequences within the sample encode an identical CDR3. The table came from immunoSEQ multiplex PCR; TCRdb's copy has only in-frame clones and leaves some out. The table shows about 9,600 clones, with around 73% occurring only once. Germline CDR1 is LGHNA and CDR2 is YSLEER. CDR3 length equals 14 residues. The data are from a study of graft-versus-host responses after intestinal transplantation. Findings and limits, study-wide: Patients with graft-donor T cell macrochimerism had high graft-versus-host to host-versus-graft clonal ratios in allografts.

Both intraepithelial and lamina propria lymphocytes were released by processing graft tissue. V gene TRBV4-3 combines with J gene TRBJ1-5; D possibly corresponds to TRBD1 (5 bases). The receptor was isolated from a human patient who received an intestinal transplant, so some T cells may come from the graft donor. The sequenced sample was ileum tissue, obtained approximately 530 days after intestinal transplant. In nucleotides, the CDR3 is TGCGCTAGCAGCCAAGGACACCCCAATCAGCCCCAGCATTTT. Protein sequence: CASSQGHPNQPQHF.